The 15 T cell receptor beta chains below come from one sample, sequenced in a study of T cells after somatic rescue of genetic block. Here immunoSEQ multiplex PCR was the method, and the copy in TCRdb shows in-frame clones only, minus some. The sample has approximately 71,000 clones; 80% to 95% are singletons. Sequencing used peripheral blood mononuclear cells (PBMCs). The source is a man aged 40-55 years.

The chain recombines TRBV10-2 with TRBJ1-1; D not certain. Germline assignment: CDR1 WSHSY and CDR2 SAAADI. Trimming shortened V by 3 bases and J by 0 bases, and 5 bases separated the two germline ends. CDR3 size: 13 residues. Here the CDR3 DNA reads TGCGCCAGCAGTGATAGGGTGAACACTGAAGCTTTCTTT. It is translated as CASSDRVNTEAFF.

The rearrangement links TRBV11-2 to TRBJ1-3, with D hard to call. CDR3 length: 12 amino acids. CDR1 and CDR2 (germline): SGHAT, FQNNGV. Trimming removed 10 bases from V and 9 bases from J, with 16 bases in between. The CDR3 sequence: CAIPSRDGTIYF. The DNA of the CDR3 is TGTGCCATCCCGAGCCGGGATGGCACCATATATTTT.

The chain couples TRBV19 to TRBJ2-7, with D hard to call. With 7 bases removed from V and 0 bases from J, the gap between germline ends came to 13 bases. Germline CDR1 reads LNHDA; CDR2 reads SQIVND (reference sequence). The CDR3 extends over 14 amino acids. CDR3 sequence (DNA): TGTGCCAGTAAGCCCAGCTGGAACTCCTACGAGCAGTACTTC. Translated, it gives CASKPSWNSYEQYF.

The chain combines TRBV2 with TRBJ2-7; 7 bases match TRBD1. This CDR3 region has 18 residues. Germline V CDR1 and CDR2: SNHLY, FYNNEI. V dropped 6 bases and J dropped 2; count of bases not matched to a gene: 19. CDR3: CASRTLRDRSDRTYEQYF. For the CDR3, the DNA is TGTGCCAGCAGGACCCTCCGGGACAGATCCGACCGCACCTACGAGCAGTACTTC.

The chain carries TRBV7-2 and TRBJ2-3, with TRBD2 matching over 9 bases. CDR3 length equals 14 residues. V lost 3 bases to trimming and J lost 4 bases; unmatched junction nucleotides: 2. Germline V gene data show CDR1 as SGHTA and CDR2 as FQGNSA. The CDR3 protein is CASSFRLAADTQYF. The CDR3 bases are TGTGCCAGCAGCTTCCGACTAGCGGCAGATACGCAGTATTTT.

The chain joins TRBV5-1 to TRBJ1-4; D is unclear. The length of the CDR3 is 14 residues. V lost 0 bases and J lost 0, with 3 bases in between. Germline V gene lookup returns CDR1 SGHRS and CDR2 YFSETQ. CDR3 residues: CASSLGATNEKLFF. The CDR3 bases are TGCGCCAGCAGCTTGGGGGCAACTAATGAAAAACTGTTTTTT.

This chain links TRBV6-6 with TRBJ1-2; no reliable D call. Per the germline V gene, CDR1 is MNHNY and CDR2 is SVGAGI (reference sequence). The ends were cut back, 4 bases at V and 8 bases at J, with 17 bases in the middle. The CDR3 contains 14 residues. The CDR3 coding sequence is TGTGCCAGCAGTTCACTGGGCCCCTCGAGCGGCTACACCTTC. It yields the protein CASSSLGPSSGYTF.

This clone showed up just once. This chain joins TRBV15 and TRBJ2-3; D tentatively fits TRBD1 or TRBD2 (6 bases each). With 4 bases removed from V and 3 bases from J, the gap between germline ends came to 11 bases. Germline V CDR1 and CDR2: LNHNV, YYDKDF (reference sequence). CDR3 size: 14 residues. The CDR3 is CATSTGGQTDTQYF. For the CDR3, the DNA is TGTGCCACCAGCACCGGGGGACAAACAGATACGCAGTATTTT.

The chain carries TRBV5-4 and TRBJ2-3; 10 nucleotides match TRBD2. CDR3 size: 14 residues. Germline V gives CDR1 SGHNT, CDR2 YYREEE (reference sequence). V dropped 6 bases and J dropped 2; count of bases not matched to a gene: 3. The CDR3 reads CASTSGRATDTQYF. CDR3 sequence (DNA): TGTGCCAGCACAAGCGGGAGGGCCACAGATACGCAGTATTTT.

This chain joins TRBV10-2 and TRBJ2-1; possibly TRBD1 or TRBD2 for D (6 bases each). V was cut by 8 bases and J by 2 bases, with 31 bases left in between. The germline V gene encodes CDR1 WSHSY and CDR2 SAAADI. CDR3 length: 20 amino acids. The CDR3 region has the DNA TGCGCCAGCGACCAAGGGTGGGGGGCGCTTGGGGAAAGCCCCTACAATGAGCAGTTCTTC. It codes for CASDQGWGALGESPYNEQFF.

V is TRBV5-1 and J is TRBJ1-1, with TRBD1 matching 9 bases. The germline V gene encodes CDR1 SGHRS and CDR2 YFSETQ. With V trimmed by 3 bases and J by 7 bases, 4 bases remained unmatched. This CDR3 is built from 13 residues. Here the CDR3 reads CASSWTGDFEAFF. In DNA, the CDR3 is TGCGCCAGCAGCTGGACAGGGGACTTTGAAGCTTTCTTT.

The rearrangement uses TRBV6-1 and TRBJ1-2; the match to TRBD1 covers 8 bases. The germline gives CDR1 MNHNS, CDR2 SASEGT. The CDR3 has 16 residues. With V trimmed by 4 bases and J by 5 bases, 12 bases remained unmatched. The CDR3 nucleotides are TGTGCCAGCAGTGTAGGTGCGGGCAGGGGGCCTTATGGCTACACCTTC. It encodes CASSVGAGRGPYGYTF.

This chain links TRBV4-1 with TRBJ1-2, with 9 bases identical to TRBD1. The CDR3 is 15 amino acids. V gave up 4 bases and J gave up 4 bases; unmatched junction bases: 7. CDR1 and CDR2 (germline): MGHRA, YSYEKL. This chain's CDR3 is CASSPLGQGSYGYTF. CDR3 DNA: TGCGCCAGCAGCCCCCTAGGACAGGGGAGCTATGGCTACACCTTC.

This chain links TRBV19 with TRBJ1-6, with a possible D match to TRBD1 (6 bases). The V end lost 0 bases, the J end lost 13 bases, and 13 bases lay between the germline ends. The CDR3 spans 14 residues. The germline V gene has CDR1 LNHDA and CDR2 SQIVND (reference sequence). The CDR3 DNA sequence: TGTGCCAGTAGTATAGAGAGCGGGCAGGGGCCCCTCCACTTT. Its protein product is CASSIESGQGPLHF.

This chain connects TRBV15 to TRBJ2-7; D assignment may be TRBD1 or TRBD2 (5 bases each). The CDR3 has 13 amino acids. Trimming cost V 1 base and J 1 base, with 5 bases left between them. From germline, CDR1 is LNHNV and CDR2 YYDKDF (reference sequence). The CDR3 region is CATSRGGSYEQYF. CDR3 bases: TGTGCCACCAGCAGAGGGGGGTCCTACGAGCAGTACTTC.